These 8 T cell receptor beta chains came from one sample sequenced in a study of cytomegalovirus exposure and HLA in healthy donors. The PCR used 60 Vbeta and 13 Jbeta primers. Sequencing used immunoSEQ multiplex PCR; TCRdb keeps in-frame clones, though not all of them. The sample has around 120,000 clones; about four fifths are singletons. Input material: PBMCs. All receptors derive from a woman between 18 and 30 years old in good health and CMV-seronegative.

This clone was recorded once. The chain couples TRBV19 to TRBJ2-7; 9 bases match TRBD1. Germline V CDR1 and CDR2: LNHDA, SQIVND (reference sequence). V lost 3 bases, J lost 1 base, and 1 base stayed unmatched. This CDR3 contains 14 residues. The CDR3 DNA reads TGTGCCAGTAGTATGGGGACAGGGTCCTACGAGCAGTACTTC. Its protein product is CASSMGTGSYEQYF.

This clone has a single count. This chain uses TRBV6-6 with TRBJ1-5, with D possibly matching TRBD1 (5 bases). Germline CDR1 reads MNHNY; CDR2 reads SVGAGI (reference sequence). The V gene lost 11 bases and the J gene lost 2 bases, with 16 bases spanning the gap. The CDR3 consists of 14 residues. The CDR3 sequence is CAVQASGGNQPQHF. The CDR3 coding sequence is TGTGCCGTACAGGCTTCTGGGGGCAATCAGCCCCAGCATTTT.

This clone was recorded a few times. The chain carries TRBV6-1 and TRBJ2-7, with TRBD1 identical over 9 bases. V gave up 5 bases and J gave up 3 bases; unmatched junction bases: 2. CDR1 and CDR2 (germline): MNHNS, SASEGT. This CDR3 comprises 13 residues. DNA of the CDR3: TGTGCCAGCAGTTGGACAGGGGACTACGAGCAGTACTTC. Its translation: CASSWTGDYEQYF.

This sequence joins TRBV19 and TRBJ2-2; 7 nucleotides agree with TRBD1. Germline V lookup: CDR1 LNHDA, CDR2 SQIVND (reference sequence). This CDR3 has 16 amino acids. V shed 5 bases and J 6 bases; nucleotides not matched to a gene: 12. CDR3 nucleotide sequence: TGTGCCAGTAGTGTTTTGAAAGGGGGCTTTCCCGGGGAGCTGTTTTTT. Protein product: CASSVLKGGFPGELFF.

This clone showed up just a few times. This rearrangement joins TRBV29-1 to TRBJ2-6; 10 nucleotides agree with TRBD1. CDR1 and CDR2 (germline): SQVTM, ANQGSEA. The CDR3 is 15 residues long. V trimming: 4 bases; J trimming: 1 base; junction bases outside the gene matches: 1. The CDR3 is CSVGQGASGANVLTF. For the CDR3, the DNA is TGCAGCGTTGGACAGGGGGCTTCTGGGGCCAACGTCCTGACTTTC.

The V call is TRBV13, the J call TRBJ2-3; 8 nucleotides match TRBD2. The germline V gene has CDR1 PRHDT and CDR2 FYEKMQ (reference sequence). This CDR3 has 16 residues. V lost 11 bases to trimming and J lost 2 bases; unmatched junction nucleotides: 15. The CDR3 reads CASTPRRGALTDTQYF. CDR3 DNA: TGTGCCTCGACCCCTCGGCGGGGGGCCCTCACAGATACGCAGTATTTT.

The chain recombines TRBV28 with TRBJ2-7; D perhaps matches TRBD1 (5 bases). The CDR3 totals 19 residues. Germline V gene lookup returns CDR1 MDHEN and CDR2 SYDVKM. V lost 6 bases to trimming and J lost 0 bases, with 27 bases between them. CDR3 nucleotides: TGTGCCAGCAGCCCAGGACACTTAAGGCGAAACCCTTACTCCTACGAGCAGTACTTC. It encodes CASSPGHLRRNPYSYEQYF.

This chain uses TRBV5-1 with TRBJ1-5, with 7 positions matching TRBD1. This CDR3 comprises 15 residues. V lost 4 bases to trimming and J lost 3 bases; unmatched junction nucleotides: 7. The germline V gene has CDR1 SGHRS and CDR2 YFSETQ. The CDR3 loop reads CASSVGTASNQPQHF. CDR3 nucleotide sequence: TGCGCCAGCAGCGTAGGGACAGCCTCCAATCAGCCCCAGCATTTT.